A single sample is the source of the 28 T cell receptor beta chains below, sequenced in a study of T cell repertoires in cytomegalovirus infection. TCRdb independently ran MiXCR on the reads; one entry per CDR3 protein. The sample lists about 130,000 distinct CDR3 sequences; roughly 9% were seen once. Material: PBMCs. Receptors were obtained from a human donor in good health (CMV status not recorded). Some clones in this sample may be carry-over from other donors' samples.

This clonotype was seen repeatedly, ten times or more. The V gene is TRBV12-3 or TRBV12-4, the J gene TRBJ1-5, with D uncertain. Trimming pared 3 bases from V and 4 bases from J, leaving 10 bases between. This CDR3 is 14 amino acids long. CDR3 in DNA: TGTGCCAGCAGTTTGTCGGGGTCTAATCAGCCCCAGCATTTT. Its translation is CASSLSGSNQPQHF.

The chain is built from TRBV10-3 and TRBJ2-2, with D uncertain. Trimming took off 8 bases at V and 8 bases at J, with 12 bases between the two ends. Germline V gene sequence: CDR1 ENHRY, CDR2 SYGVKD. This CDR3 has 12 residues. The CDR3 DNA reads as TGTGCCATCGGTACGGGTCCAGGGGAGCTGTTTTTT. It codes for CAIGTGPGELFF.

This clonotype was counted ten times or more. The chain is built from TRBV7-2 and TRBJ1-2; 7 bases map to TRBD1. Germline V gene sequence: CDR1 SGHTA, CDR2 FQGNSA. Losses at the gene ends were 10 bases for V and 3 bases for J; bases not matched to a gene: 23. The CDR3 loop spans 18 amino acids. The CDR3 DNA reads TGTGCCACCGATCCCCTTGGGCAGGGGGTCGGTCTTGACTATGGCTACACCTTC. As protein: CATDPLGQGVGLDYGYTF.

This clonotype was recorded many times. CDR3 DNA: TGTGCCAGTACCCCACACCGGAACACTGAAGCTTTCTTT. Its protein is CASTPHRNTEAFF. The chain uses TRBV19 and TRBJ1-1; unclear D gene. The CDR3 is made up of 13 amino acids. V lost 7 bases to trimming and J lost 1 base, with 10 bases between them. Germline V gene data show CDR1 as LNHDA and CDR2 as SQIVND (reference sequence).

The chain recombines TRBV18 with TRBJ2-3; 11 positions match TRBD2. The ends lost 3 bases at V and 4 bases at J; junction bases unmatched: 3. Germline CDR1 is KGHSH and CDR2 is LQKENI. The CDR3 sequence is 15 residues long. Here the CDR3 reads CASSPGTSGADTQYF. As DNA, the CDR3 is TGTGCCAGCTCACCCGGGACTAGCGGTGCAGATACGCAGTATTTT. The whole variable domain, remainder taken from reference TRBV18 and TRBJ2-3, is NAGVMQNPRHLVRRRGQEARLRCSPMKGHSHVYWYRQLPEEGLKFMVYLQKENIIDESGMPKERFSAEFPKEGPSILRIQQVVRGDSAAYFCASSPGTSGADTQYFGPGTRLTVL.

This clonotype has a count of ten or more. This CDR3 is CASRFGQQETQYF. The CDR3 DNA follows: TGTGCCAGCAGATTCGGACAGCAAGAGACCCAGTACTTC. The J gene is TRBJ2-5, the V gene TRBV12-3 or TRBV12-4; a possible D gene is TRBD1 (6 bases). The CDR3 extends over 13 amino acids. The germline V and J ends were trimmed by 6 bases and 2 bases, with 10 bases remaining between them.

This clonotype has a count of ten or more. The CDR3, as DNA: TGTGCCAGCAGTGAACAAGGACAGTGGTCCTACGAGCAGTACTTC. This translates into CASSEQGQWSYEQYF. The rearrangement uses TRBV2 and TRBJ2-7, with D possibly matching TRBD1 (6 bases). The CDR3 loop spans 15 amino acids. The ends were cut back, 2 bases at V and 1 base at J, with 12 bases in the middle. The germline V gene encodes CDR1 SNHLY and CDR2 FYNNEI.

V gene TRBV19 combines with J gene TRBJ2-1; D uncertain. Germline values: CDR1 LNHDA, CDR2 SQIVND (reference sequence). This CDR3 is 13 amino acids long. V lost 7 bases and J 4 bases, leaving 11 bases between the germline ends. The CDR3 sequence: CASTPYPYNEQFF. The CDR3 region has the DNA TGTGCCAGTACCCCGTACCCGTACAATGAGCAGTTCTTC.

This clonotype was counted ten times or more. CDR3: CASSLKGSRSGGPNYEQYF. Here the CDR3 DNA reads TGTGCCAGCAGCTTGAAAGGAAGCCGAAGCGGGGGGCCCAACTACGAGCAGTACTTC. This sequence joins TRBV7-6 and TRBJ2-7, with TRBD2 identical over 9 bases. The CDR3 contains 19 residues. From germline, CDR1 is SGHVS and CDR2 FNYEAQ. V shed 3 bases and J 3 bases; nucleotides not matched to a gene: 18.

This clonotype was picked up many times. The J gene is TRBJ1-1, the V gene TRBV9; D is undetermined. Germline V gives CDR1 SGDLS, CDR2 YYNGEE. This CDR3 comprises 13 residues. Trimming removed 3 bases at V and 4 bases at J, with 10 bases between. In DNA, the CDR3 is TGTGCCAGCAGCGCCGGGATCAGCACTGAAGCTTTCTTT. This gives the protein CASSAGISTEAFF.

This clonotype was detected ten times or more. The chain couples TRBV20-1 to TRBJ2-4; 9 nucleotides line up with TRBD2. The CDR3 is 16 amino acids. V dropped 3 bases and J dropped 1; count of bases not matched to a gene: 7. Germline V CDR1 and CDR2: DFQATT, SNEGSKA (reference sequence). The CDR3 is CSARERGAKAKNIQYF. The CDR3, as DNA: TGCAGTGCTAGGGAGCGGGGGGCGAAGGCCAAAAACATTCAGTACTTC.

This clonotype was counted at least ten times. J is TRBJ2-7 and V is TRBV7-9; 8 nucleotides line up with TRBD1. CDR1 and CDR2 (germline): SEHNR, FQNEAQ (reference sequence). Germline trimming cut 4 bases from V and 6 bases from J; bases unmatched to any gene: 5. This CDR3 is built from 13 residues. In nucleotides, the CDR3 is TGTGCCAGCAGCTCGGGACAGGACCTCGAGCAGTACTTC. Amino acids: CASSSGQDLEQYF.

Ten or more counts support this clonotype. The V call is TRBV7-2, the J call TRBJ2-7; D is unclear. The CDR3 has 12 amino acids. CDR1 and CDR2 (germline): SGHTA, FQGNSA. V lost 2 bases and J 2 bases, leaving 4 bases between the germline ends. The CDR3 DNA follows: TGTGCCAGCAGCTTATATACCTACGAGCAGTACTTC. Encoded protein: CASSLYTYEQYF.

There are many counts of this clonotype. This chain joins TRBV7-9 and TRBJ2-2; D perhaps matches TRBD1 (6 bases). This CDR3 region has 15 residues. V lost 4 bases, J lost 0 bases, and 9 bases lay in between. Germline V gene lookup returns CDR1 SEHNR and CDR2 FQNEAQ (reference sequence). DNA for the CDR3: TGTGCCAGCAGCTGGACAGCCGCGAACACCGGGGAGCTGTTTTTT. This codes for CASSWTAANTGELFF.

This clonotype was found many times. The chain couples TRBV7-9 to TRBJ2-7; TRBD2 agrees at 12 bases. CDR1 and CDR2 (germline): SEHNR, FQNEAQ (reference sequence). This CDR3 has 17 residues. The V segment lost 5 bases and the J segment 2 bases; nucleotides outside the gene matches: 10. The CDR3 DNA reads TGTGCCAGCAGCCCTCCCTTCACTAGCGGGGGGACCTACGAGCAGTACTTC. As protein: CASSPPFTSGGTYEQYF. Full variable domain (missing parts from reference TRBV7-9 and TRBJ2-7): DTGVSQNPRHKITKRGQNVTFRCDPISEHNRLYWYRQTLGQGPEFLTYFQNEAQLEKSRLLSDRFSAERPKGSFSTLEIQRTEQGDSAMYLCASSPPFTSGGTYEQYFGPGTRLTVT.

The table lists this clonotype with a few counts. This chain joins TRBV2 and TRBJ1-5; weak D call: TRBD1 (6 bases). Germline V gene lookup returns CDR1 SNHLY and CDR2 FYNNEI. Trimming removed 8 bases at V and 4 bases at J, with 15 bases between. The CDR3 extends over 14 amino acids. CDR3 residues: CASGGPERNQPQHF. As DNA, the CDR3 is TGTGCCAGCGGGGGGCCGGAGCGGAATCAGCCCCAGCATTTT.

By share of the sample, this clonotype is medium-sized. The chain is built from TRBV7-2 and TRBJ1-1, with TRBD1 matching over 8 bases. The CDR3 covers 15 residues. With 0 bases clipped from V and 4 bases from J, the junction kept 4 bases outside the gene matches. Germline CDR1 SGHTA, CDR2 FQGNSA. CDR3 coding DNA: TGTGCCAGCAGCTTAGCTGGACAGGGACGCACTGAAGCTTTCTTT. It yields the protein CASSLAGQGRTEAFF.

This clonotype was seen ten or more times. In nucleotides, the CDR3 is TGTGCCAGCAGCATGACAGGGGCGAGGGAGACCCAGTACTTC. Translated: CASSMTGARETQYF. This chain links TRBV7-2 with TRBJ2-5, with TRBD1 identical over 8 bases. The germline gives CDR1 SGHTA, CDR2 FQGNSA. The CDR3 is 14 amino acids. The V and J ends lost 5 bases and 5 bases, in that order; junction bases with no gene match: 7.

This clonotype was recorded at least ten times. The chain has TRBV11-3 and TRBJ1-1; D uncertain. There are 13 residues in the CDR3. Trimming removed 4 bases at V and 4 bases at J, with 10 bases between. Germline CDR1 is SGHNT and CDR2 is YENEEA. The CDR3 here is CASSSAGSTEAFF. The CDR3 coding sequence is TGTGCCAGCAGCTCCGCGGGATCCACTGAAGCTTTCTTT. The variable domain in full, with the rest retrieved from reference TRBV11-3 and TRBJ1-1, is EAGVVQSPRYKIIEKKQPVAFWCNPISGHNTLYWYLQNLGQGPELLIRYENEEAVDDSQLPKDRFSAERLKGVDSTLKIQPAELGDSAVYLCASSSAGSTEAFFGQGTRLTVV.

This clonotype was detected ten times or more. The chain employs TRBV12-3 or TRBV12-4 and TRBJ2-7, with D uncertain. The CDR3 contains 14 residues. Trimming removed 7 bases at V and 2 bases at J, with 15 bases between. In DNA, the CDR3 is TGTGCCAGCAATCTTGACGGGCGGACCTACGAGCAGTACTTC. Translation gives CASNLDGRTYEQYF.

This clonotype was picked up many times. This sequence joins TRBV2 and TRBJ1-5, with D tentatively TRBD1 (5 bases). Germline lookup yields CDR1 SNHLY and CDR2 FYNNEI. The CDR3 totals 13 residues. V lost 5 bases and J lost 7, with 12 bases in between. The CDR3 reads CASSLQDRQPQHF. CDR3 nucleotide sequence: TGTGCCAGCAGTTTACAGGATCGGCAGCCCCAGCATTTT.

This clonotype was detected only once. This may arise from a read error, as a much more abundant clone is one base away. The chain links TRBV19 to TRBJ1-1; D is unresolved. The CDR3 spans 16 residues. Germline V CDR1 and CDR2: LNHDA, SQIVND (reference sequence). The CDR3, as DNA: TGTGCCGGTAGTACTGACCCGGGTTTCATGAACACTGAAGCTTTCTTT. The encoded protein is CAGSTDPGFMNTEAFF.

In this sample, this clonotype turned up a few times. In DNA, the CDR3 is TGTGCCAGCAGTTCGTCCTCAGGGGGCACTGAAGCTTTCTTT. As protein: CASSSSSGGTEAFF. V gene TRBV27 combines with J gene TRBJ1-1; 7 bases are a match to TRBD1. The junction had 6 bases not matched to a gene; V was cut back by 4 bases and J by 4 bases. The CDR3 covers 14 residues. The germline gives CDR1 MNHEY, CDR2 SMNVEV (reference sequence).

In its sample, this clonotype ranks as large. The rearrangement joins TRBV14 to TRBJ2-1; D possibly corresponds to TRBD2 (6 bases). This CDR3 comprises 14 residues. Looked up from germline, CDR1 is SGHDN and CDR2 is FVKESK. V lost 1 base, J lost 6 bases, and 10 bases lay in between. The CDR3 is CASSQVGRGNEQFF. The CDR3, as DNA: TGTGCCAGCAGCCAAGTTGGGCGGGGCAATGAGCAGTTCTTC.

This clonotype was counted at least ten times. The CDR3 sequence: CASSHPNTEAFF. DNA of the CDR3: TGTGCCAGCAGCCACCCCAACACTGAAGCTTTCTTT. This rearrangement joins TRBV7-2 to TRBJ1-1; the D is unclear. Germline assignment: CDR1 SGHTA and CDR2 FQGNSA. The CDR3 runs 12 residues. V dropped 5 bases and J dropped 2 bases, with 6 bases sitting between them.

There are many counts of this clonotype. V gene TRBV7-2 combines with J gene TRBJ2-3; maybe TRBD2 (7 bases). The germline gives CDR1 SGHTA, CDR2 FQGNSA. V was clipped by 6 bases and J by 5 bases, with 15 bases between them. The CDR3 has 14 residues. For the CDR3, the DNA is TGTGCCAGCAGGCCCGGCGGGGGCGTAGATACGCAGTATTTT. Its translation: CASRPGGGVDTQYF.

This clonotype has a count of ten or more. The chain employs TRBV15 and TRBJ2-7; D is unclear. Germline V lookup: CDR1 LNHNV, CDR2 YYDKDF (reference sequence). Deletions cut 1 base from V and 3 bases from J, with 10 bases between. The CDR3 is 14 amino acids. The CDR3 coding sequence is TGTGCCACCAGCAGAGGCGAGACTGACTACGAGCAGTACTTC. Its protein is CATSRGETDYEQYF.

The chain links TRBV5-4 to TRBJ1-4, with TRBD1 as a possible D gene (5 bases). Germline V CDR1 and CDR2: SGHNT, YYREEE (reference sequence). The V end was cut by 2 bases, the J end by 2 bases, with 7 bases between. The CDR3 loop spans 14 amino acids. The CDR3 spells CASSFRGTNEKLFF. CDR3 nucleotides: TGTGCCAGCAGCTTCCGGGGGACTAATGAAAAACTGTTTTTT.